The clone carrying this T cell receptor (beta chain) was recorded at least ten times. What it recognizes is unknown. Germline assignment: CDR1 LNHDA and CDR2 SQIVND (reference sequence). The CDR3 contains 16 residues. V was pared by 5 bases and J by 7 bases, with 13 bases of the junction left unmatched. By 5'RACE template switching, TCR cDNA was produced, with a universal primer site and UMIs added in the process. TCRdb re-derived calls from the 5' RACE reads in MiXCR, one entry per CDR3 protein. The sample lists under 400,000 distinct CDR3 sequences, approximately 10% occurring once. The sample belongs to a study of T cells after yellow fever vaccination. Overall study context: Low-cell-number fractions were prepared with SMART-Seq v4 Ultra Low Input. The study, taken as a whole, reports: Detected again after the booster were most primary-vaccination clones, at nearly 97% CD4 and approximately 90% CD8.

Sequencing was performed on PBMCs, taken on the day of the first yellow fever vaccination. The chain has TRBV19 and TRBJ2-1, with 8 positions matching TRBD2. This receptor was obtained from a man aged 18 to 30 who received the YFV17D yellow fever vaccine. This chain's CDR3 is CASSPRLAGGSNEQFF. CDR3 coding DNA: TGTGCCAGTAGTCCCCGGTTGGCGGGGGGAAGTAATGAGCAGTTCTTC.